The T cell receptor beta chain described here comes from a study of CD8+ T cells in alopecia areata. Whole-study context: People stayed on tofacitinib for 6 to 18 months, then stopped the drug for 6 months. The authors scored treated patients' severity by affected scalp percentage.

Investigators isolated RNA and reverse transcribed it into cDNA to act as the sequencing template. The method was immunoSEQ multiplex PCR; TCRdb's version includes in-frame clones alone and lacks a portion of them. The top ten clones hold approximately 1.4% of a sample with 200,000 to 250,000 clones, roughly 56% of them seen once. Described treatment: oral pan-JAK inhibitor, 5-10 mg twice daily. V was shortened by 9 bases and J by 10 bases, with 16 bases between the two germline ends. The CDR3 contains 13 residues. CDR1 and CDR2 from the germline V gene are WSHSY and SAAADI. Whole-study results and caveats: It was less clear whether patients shared TCRs than it was in mice, possibly because of HLA.

This clone occurred many times. What it binds is not known. Here the sequenced sample was CD4+ T cells sorted from blood, taken at week 4, from a patient treated with tofacitinib. V is TRBV10-2 and J is TRBJ1-6; weak D call: TRBD1 (6 bases). The TCR was taken from a human donor with alopecia areata. As DNA, the CDR3 is TGCGCCAGTCAACAGGGAGTTAGGTCACCCCTCCACTTT. Translating it yields CASQQGVRSPLHF.